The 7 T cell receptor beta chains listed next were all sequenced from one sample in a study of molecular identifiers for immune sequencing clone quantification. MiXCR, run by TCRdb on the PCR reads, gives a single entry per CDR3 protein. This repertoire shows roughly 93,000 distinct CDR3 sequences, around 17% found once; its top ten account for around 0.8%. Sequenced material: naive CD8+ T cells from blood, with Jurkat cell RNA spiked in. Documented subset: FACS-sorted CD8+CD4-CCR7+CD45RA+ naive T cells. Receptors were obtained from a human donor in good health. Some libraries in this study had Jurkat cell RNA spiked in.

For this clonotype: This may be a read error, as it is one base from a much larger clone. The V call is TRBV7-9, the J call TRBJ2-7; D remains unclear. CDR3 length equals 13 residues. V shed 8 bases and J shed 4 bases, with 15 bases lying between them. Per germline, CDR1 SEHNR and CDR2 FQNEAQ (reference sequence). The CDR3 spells CASGSPNRYEQYF. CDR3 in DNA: TGTGCCAGCGGCTCACCAAACAGATACGAGCAGTACTTC. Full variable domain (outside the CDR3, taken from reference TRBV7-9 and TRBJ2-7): DTGVSQNPRHKITKRGQNVTFRCDPISEHNRLYWYRQTLGQGPEFLTYFQNEAQLEKSRLLSDRFSAERPKGSFSTLEIQRTEQGDSAMYLCASGSPNRYEQYFGPGTRLTVT.

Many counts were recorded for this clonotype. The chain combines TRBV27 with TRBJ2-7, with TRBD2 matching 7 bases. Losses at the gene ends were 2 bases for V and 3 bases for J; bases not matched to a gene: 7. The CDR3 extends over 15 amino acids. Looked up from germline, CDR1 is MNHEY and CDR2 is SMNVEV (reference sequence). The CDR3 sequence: CASSLRGGSFYEQYF. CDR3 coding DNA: TGTGCCAGCAGTTTACGTGGCGGGAGTTTCTACGAGCAGTACTTC.

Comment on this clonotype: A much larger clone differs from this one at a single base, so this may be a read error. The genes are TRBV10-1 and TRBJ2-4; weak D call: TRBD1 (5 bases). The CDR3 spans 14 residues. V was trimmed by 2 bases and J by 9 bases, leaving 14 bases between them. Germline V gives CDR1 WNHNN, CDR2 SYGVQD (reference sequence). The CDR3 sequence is CASSEGARRGIQYF. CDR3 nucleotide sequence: TGCGCCAGCAGTGAGGGGGCCCGTCGAGGCATTCAGTACTTC.

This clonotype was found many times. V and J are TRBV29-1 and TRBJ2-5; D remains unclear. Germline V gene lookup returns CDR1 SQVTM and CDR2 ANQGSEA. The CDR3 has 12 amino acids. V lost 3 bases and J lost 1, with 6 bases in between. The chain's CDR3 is CSVDSPQETQYF. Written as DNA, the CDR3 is TGCAGCGTTGACAGTCCCCAAGAGACCCAGTACTTC.

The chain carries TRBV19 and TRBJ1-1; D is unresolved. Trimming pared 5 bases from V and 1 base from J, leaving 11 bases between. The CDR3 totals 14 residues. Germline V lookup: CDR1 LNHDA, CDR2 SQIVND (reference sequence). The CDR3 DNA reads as TGTGCCAGTAGTCCTGCCCCAGGGAACACTGAAGCTTTCTTT. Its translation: CASSPAPGNTEAFF.

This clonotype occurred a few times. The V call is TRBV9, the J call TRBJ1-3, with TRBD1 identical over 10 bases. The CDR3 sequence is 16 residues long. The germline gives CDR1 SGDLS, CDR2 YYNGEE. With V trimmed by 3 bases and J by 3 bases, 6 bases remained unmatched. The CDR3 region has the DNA TGTGCCAGCAGCGAGACAGGGGGCGCATATGGAAACACCATATATTTT. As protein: CASSETGGAYGNTIYF.

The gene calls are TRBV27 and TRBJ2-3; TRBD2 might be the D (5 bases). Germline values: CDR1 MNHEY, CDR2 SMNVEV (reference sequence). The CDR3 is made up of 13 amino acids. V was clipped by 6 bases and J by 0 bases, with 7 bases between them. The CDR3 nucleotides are TGTGCCAGCAGCTGGGAGAGCACAGATACGCAGTATTTT. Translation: CASSWESTDTQYF.